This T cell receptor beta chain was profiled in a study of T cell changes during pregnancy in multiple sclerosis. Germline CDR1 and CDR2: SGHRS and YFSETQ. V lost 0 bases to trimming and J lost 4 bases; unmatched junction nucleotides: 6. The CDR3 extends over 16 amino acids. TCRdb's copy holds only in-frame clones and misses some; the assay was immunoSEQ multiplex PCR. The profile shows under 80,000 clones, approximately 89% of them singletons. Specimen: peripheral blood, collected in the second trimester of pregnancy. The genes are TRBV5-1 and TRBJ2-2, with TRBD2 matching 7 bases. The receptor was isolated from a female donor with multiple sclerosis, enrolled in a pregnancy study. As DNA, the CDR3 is TGCGCCAGCAGCTTGGTCCTGGGGAGGGGCACCGGGGAGCTGTTTTTT. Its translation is CASSLVLGRGTGELFF.